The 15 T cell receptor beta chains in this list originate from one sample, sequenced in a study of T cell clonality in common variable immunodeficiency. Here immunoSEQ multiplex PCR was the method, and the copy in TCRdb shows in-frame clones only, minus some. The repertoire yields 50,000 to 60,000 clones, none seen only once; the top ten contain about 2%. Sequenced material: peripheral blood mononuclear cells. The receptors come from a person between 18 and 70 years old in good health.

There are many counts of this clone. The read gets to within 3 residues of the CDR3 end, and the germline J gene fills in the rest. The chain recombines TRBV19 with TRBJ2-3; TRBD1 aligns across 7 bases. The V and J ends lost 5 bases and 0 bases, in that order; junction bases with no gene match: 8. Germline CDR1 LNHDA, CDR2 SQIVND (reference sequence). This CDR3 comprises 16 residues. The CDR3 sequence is CASSYSRRGSTDTQYF. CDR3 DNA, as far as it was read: TGTGCCAGTAGTTATTCCCGCAGGGGGAGCACAGATACG.

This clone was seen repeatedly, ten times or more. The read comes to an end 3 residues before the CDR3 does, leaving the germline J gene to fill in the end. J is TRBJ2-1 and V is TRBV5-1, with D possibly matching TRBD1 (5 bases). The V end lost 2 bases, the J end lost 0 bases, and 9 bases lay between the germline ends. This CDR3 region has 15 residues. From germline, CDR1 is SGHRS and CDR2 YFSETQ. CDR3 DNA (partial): TGCGCCAGCAGCTTACAGGATCCCTCCTACAATGAG. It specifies CASSLQDPSYNE. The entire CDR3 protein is CASSLQDPSYNEQFF.

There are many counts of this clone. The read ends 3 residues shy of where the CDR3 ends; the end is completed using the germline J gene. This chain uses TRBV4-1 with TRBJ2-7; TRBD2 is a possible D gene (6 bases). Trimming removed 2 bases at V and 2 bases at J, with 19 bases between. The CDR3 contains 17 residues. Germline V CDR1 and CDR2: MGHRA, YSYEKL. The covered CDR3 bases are TGCGCCAGCAGCCAACTTACTGGAGGGCACCGAACCTACGAG. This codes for CASSQLTGGHRTYE. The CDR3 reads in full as CASSQLTGGHRTYEQYF.

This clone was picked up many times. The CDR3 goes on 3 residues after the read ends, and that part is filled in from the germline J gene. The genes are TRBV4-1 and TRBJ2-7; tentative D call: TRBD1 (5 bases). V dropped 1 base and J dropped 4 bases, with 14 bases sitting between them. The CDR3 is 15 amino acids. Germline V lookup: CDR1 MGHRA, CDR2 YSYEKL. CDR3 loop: CASSQASQEVYEQYF. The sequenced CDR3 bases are TGCGCCAGCAGCCAAGCCTCACAGGAAGTATACGAG.

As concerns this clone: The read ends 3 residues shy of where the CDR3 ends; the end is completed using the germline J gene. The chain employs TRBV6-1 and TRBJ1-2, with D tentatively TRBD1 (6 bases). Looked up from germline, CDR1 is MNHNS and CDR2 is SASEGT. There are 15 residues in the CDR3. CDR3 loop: CASSDLAGGTDTYTF. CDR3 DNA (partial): TGTGCCAGCAGTGATCTAGCGGGGGGCACAGATACC.

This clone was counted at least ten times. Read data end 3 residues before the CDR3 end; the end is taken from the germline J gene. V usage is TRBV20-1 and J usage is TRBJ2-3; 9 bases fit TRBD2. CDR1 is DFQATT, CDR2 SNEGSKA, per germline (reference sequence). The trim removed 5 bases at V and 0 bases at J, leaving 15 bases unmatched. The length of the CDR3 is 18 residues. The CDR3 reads CSAQGLAPAGSSTDTQYF. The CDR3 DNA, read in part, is TGCAGTGCTCAAGGACTAGCGCCCGCCGGGTCTAGCACAGATACG.

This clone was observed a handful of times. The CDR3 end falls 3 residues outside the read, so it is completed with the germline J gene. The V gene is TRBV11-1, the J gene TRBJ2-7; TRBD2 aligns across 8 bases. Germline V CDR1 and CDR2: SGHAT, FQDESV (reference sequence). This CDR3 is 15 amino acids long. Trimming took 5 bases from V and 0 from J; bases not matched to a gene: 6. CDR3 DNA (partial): TGTGCCAGCAGCCTAATAGCGGGACGCTCCTACGAG. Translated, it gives CASSLIAGRSYE. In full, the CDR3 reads CASSLIAGRSYEQYF.

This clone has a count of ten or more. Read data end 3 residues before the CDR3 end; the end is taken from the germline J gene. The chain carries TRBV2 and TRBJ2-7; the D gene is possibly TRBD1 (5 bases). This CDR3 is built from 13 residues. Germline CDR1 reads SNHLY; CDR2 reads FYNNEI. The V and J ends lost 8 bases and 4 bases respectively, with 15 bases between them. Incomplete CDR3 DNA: TGTGCCAGCCGACGACAGCCGGAGTACGAG. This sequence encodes CASRRQPEYE. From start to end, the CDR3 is CASRRQPEYEQYF.

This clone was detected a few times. CDR3 sequence: CASSPIPSGIGAYEQYF. The CDR3 bases that were read are TGTGCCAGCTCACCTATTCCTAGCGGGATTGGGGCCTACGAG. The V gene is TRBV18, the J gene TRBJ2-7, with TRBD2 matching 9 bases. The read halts 3 residues ahead of the CDR3 end, with the missing end drawn from the germline J gene. The trim removed 3 bases at V and 2 bases at J, leaving 11 bases unmatched. Germline V gene lookup returns CDR1 KGHSH and CDR2 LQKENI. This CDR3 has 17 residues.

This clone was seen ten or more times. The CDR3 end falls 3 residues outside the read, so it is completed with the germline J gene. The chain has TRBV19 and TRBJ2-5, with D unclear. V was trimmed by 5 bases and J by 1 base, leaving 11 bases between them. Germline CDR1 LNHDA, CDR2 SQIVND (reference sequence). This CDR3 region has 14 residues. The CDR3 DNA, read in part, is TGTGCCAGTAGTTTTCGACTGGCCCAAGAGACC. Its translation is CASSFRLAQET. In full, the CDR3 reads CASSFRLAQETQYF.

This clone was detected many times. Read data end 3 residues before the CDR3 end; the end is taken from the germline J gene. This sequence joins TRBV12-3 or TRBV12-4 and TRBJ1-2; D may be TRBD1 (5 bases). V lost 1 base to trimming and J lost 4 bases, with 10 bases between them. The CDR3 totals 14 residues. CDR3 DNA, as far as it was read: TGTGCCAGCAGTTTAGGGGGGGTCACCTATGGC. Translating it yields CASSLGGVTYG. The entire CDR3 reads CASSLGGVTYGYTF.

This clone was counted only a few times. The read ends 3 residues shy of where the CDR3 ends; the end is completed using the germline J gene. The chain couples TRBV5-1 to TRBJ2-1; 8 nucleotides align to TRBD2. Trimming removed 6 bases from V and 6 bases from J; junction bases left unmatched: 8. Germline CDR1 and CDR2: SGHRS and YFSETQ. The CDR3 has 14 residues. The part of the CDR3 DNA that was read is TGCGCCAGCACCGGGACTAGGGAGGGCAATGAG. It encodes CASTGTREGNE. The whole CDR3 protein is CASTGTREGNEQFF.

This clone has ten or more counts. The CDR3 sequence: CASSQATSGDQETQYF. Partial CDR3 DNA: TGTGCCAGCAGCCAGGCCACTAGCGGAGATCAAGAGACC. The V gene is TRBV4-2, the J gene TRBJ2-5; 8 nucleotides align to TRBD2. The read halts 3 residues ahead of the CDR3 end, with the missing end drawn from the germline J gene. V lost 3 bases, J lost 2 bases, and 8 bases stayed unmatched. The CDR3 is 16 amino acids. Germline loops: CDR1 LGHNA, CDR2 YNFKEQ.

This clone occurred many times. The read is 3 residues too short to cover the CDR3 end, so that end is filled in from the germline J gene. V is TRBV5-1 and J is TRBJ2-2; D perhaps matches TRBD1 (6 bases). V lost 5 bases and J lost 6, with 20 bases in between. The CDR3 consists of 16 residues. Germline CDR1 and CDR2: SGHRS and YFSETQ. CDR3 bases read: TGCGCCAGCAGTGAGTCCGGGACATTTATCTCCGGGGAG. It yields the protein CASSESGTFISGE. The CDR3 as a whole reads CASSESGTFISGELFF.

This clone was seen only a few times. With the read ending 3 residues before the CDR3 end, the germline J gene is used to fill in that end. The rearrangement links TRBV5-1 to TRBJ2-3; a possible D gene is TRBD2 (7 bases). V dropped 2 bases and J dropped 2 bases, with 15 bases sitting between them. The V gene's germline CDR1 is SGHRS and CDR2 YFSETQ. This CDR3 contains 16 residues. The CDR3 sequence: CASSFEGGTYTDTQYF. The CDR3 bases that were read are TGCGCCAGCAGCTTTGAGGGGGGGACGTACACAGATACG.